This T cell receptor (beta chain) was sequenced for a study of blood T cell repertoires in COVID-19 (TCRdb year 2020). Study-wide context: Collaborator samples came from the United States, Italy and Spain and covered acute and convalescent phases of COVID-19. The prospective study material was composed of cDNA or gDNA derived from T cells, B-cell-depleted T cells, or PBMCs. Subjects who had been exposed to COVID-19, were actively infected with it, or had recovered from it provided the deeply sampled blood TCRbeta repertoires that made up the dataset. A freely available public database, intended as a resource for researchers studying the immune response to SARS-CoV-2, is where the repertoires were released. The samples were drawn from two sources: the first 160 participants of the ongoing ImmuneRACE study, and 1,000 to 1,500 subjects contributed by 6 global collaborators. Sample metadata almost always included a de-identified subject ID, COVID-19 status, age in years and sex. Where HLA class I and class II types were available, the types were taken from metadata supplied by the sample provider, not from assay-based typing.

TCRbeta CDR3 regions were amplified from genomic DNA using the immunoSEQ Assay, a bias-controlled multiplex PCR. Regarding the original processing steps: The number of nucleated cells in each sample was estimated from the amplification of reference gene primers within the assay. Sequence reads were collapsed and filtered to measure the absolute abundance of every unique TCRbeta CDR3 rearrangement. For each sample, productive Simpson clonality was calculated as the square root of Simpson's diversity index across productive rearrangements. TCRdb took over this immuneACCESS table, retaining in-frame rearrangements with V and J assigned. Such tables are incomplete; in checked studies, under half of the missing clones stem from an unresolved V gene, and the remainder is unexplained. That table furnishes V, J and clone size, whereas the DNA furnished D and trimming. The sample table shows about 400,000 clones, and about nine tenths are seen once. More than 1.4% of the sample lies in the top ten.

CDR1 MDHEN and CDR2 SYDVKM were looked up in the germline V gene. The CDR3 runs 15 residues from the cysteine to the phenylalanine. Of the read, only the CDR3 DNA is kept; its 45 bases are in frame from base 1. V drops 6 bases and J drops 3 bases, leaving 18 bases in between. The collaborating institutions used their own protocols to collect whole blood in K2EDTA tubes. For TCRbeta analysis, collaborator samples were shipped as frozen whole blood, as isolated PBMCs, or as DNA extracted from either sample type. Summary of the overall study and its limitations: The amount of clinical and demographic metadata varied by source and participant and was provided uncurated.

With regard to this clone: The antigen it binds to is not known. Base qualities are not at hand, and no much larger clone is one base apart.

The receptor was isolated from a woman in her twenties or thirties with active or convalescent COVID-19. Specimen: peripheral blood. The V and J segments used are TRBV28 and TRBJ2-7; the D gene is unclear. The CDR3 region has the sequence CASSPSGSPLYEQYF. The sequenced DNA: TGTGCCAGCAGCCCCTCTGGCTCGCCCCTCTACGAGCAGTACTTC.